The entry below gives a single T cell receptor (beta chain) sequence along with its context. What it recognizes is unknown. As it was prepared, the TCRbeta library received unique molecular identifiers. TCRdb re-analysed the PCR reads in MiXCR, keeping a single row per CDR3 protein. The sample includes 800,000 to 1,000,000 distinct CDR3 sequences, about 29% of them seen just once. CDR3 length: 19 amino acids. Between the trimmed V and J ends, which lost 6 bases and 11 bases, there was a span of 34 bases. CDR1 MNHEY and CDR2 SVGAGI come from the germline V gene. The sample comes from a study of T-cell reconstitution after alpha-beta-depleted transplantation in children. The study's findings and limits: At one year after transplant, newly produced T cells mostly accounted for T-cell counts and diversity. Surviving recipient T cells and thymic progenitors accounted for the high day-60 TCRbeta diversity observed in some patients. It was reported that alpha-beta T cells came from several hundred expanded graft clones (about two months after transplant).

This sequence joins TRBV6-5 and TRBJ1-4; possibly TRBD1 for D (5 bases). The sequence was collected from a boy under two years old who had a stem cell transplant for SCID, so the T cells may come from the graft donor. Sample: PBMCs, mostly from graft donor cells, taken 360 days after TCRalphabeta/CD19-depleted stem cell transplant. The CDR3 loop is CASSYRPSTGTATGYKLFF. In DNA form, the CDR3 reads TGTGCCAGCAGCTATCGCCCCTCAACCGGGACGGCCACGGGGTATAAACTGTTTTTT.